This T cell receptor beta chain was found in a study of blood T cells in healthy people across ages. Alongside a J-beta primer mix, a sample-barcoded 5' primer served in a second PCR lasting about 6 to 11 cycles. A tag from a template-switch adaptor with 12 random nucleotides marked each cDNA molecule. All samples yielded 2.5 million or more CDR3-containing paired-end reads. TCRdb processed the 5' RACE reads anew with MiXCR; each CDR3 protein has one entry. This sample has hundreds of thousands of distinct CDR3 sequences, with more than 45% found just once. The sequencing sample was made of blood. The source of this sequence is a man older than 75 in good health.

In DNA, the CDR3 is TGCAGTGCTCCTGGAAGCGGGGTTCATTACGAGCAGTACTTC. This sequence encodes CSAPGSGVHYEQYF. This chain connects TRBV20-1 to TRBJ2-7, with 7 positions matching TRBD2. The CDR3 is 14 amino acids. V shed 5 bases, J shed 4 bases, and the junction held 11 bases outside the gene matches. The germline V gene encodes CDR1 DFQATT and CDR2 SNEGSKA (reference sequence).